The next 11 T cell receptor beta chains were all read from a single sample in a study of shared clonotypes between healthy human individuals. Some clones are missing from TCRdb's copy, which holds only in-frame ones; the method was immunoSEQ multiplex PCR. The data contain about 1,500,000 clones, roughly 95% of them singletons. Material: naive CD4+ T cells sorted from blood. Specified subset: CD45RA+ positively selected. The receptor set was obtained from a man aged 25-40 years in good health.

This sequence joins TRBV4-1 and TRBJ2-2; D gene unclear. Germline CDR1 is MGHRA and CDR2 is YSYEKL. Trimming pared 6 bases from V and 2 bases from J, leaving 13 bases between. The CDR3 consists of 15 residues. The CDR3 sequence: CASSLGGVNTGELFF. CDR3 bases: TGCGCCAGCAGTCTGGGCGGAGTAAACACCGGGGAGCTGTTTTTT.

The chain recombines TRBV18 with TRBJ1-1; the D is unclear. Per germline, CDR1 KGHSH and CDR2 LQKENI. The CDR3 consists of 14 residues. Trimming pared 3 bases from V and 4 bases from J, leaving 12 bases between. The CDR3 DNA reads TGTGCCAGCTCACCCGGATCAGCCGCCACTGAAGCTTTCTTT. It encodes CASSPGSAATEAFF.

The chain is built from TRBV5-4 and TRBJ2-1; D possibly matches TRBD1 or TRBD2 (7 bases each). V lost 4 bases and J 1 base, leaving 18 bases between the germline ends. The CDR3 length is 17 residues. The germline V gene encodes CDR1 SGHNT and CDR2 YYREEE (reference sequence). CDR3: CASSTQGRGGSYNEQFF. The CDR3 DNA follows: TGTGCCAGCAGCACACAAGGCAGGGGGGGATCCTACAATGAGCAGTTCTTC.

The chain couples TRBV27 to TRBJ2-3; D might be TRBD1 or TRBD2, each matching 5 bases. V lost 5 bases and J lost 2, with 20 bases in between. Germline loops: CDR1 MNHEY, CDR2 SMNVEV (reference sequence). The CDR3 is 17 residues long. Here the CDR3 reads CASSPRVGLPFTDTQYF. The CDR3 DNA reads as TGTGCCAGCAGTCCCAGGGTCGGACTCCCATTCACAGATACGCAGTATTTT.

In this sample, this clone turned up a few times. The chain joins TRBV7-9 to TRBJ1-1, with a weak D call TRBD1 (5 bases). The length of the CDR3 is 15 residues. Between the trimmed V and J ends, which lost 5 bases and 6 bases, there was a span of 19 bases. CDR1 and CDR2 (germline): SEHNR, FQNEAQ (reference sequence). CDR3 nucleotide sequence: TGTGCCAGCAGCCCCGGGAGGGGCGCGTTTTCTGAAGCTTTCTTT. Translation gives CASSPGRGAFSEAFF. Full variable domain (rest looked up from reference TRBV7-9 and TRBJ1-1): DTGVSQNPRHKITKRGQNVTFRCDPISEHNRLYWYRQTLGQGPEFLTYFQNEAQLEKSRLLSDRFSAERPKGSFSTLEIQRTEQGDSAMYLCASSPGRGAFSEAFFGQGTRLTVV.

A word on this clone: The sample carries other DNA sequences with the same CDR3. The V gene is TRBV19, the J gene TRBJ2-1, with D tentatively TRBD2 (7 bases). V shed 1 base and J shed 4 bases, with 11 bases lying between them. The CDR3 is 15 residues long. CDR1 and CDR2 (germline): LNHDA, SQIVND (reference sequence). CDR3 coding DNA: TGTGCCAGTAGTATAGCGGGGGGCGCATACAATGAGCAGTTCTTC. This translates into CASSIAGGAYNEQFF. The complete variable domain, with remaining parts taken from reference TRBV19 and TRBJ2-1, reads DGGITQSPKYLFRKEGQNVTLSCEQNLNHDAMYWYRQDPGQGLRLIYYSQIVNDFQKGDIAEGYSVSREKKESFPLTVTSAQKNPTAFYLCASSIAGGAYNEQFFGPGTRLTVL.

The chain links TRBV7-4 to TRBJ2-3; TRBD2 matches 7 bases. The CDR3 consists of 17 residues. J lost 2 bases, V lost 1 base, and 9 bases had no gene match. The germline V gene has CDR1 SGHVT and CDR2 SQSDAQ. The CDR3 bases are TGTGCCAGCAGCTTAGTTACTTGCGGGAGCTTCACAGATACGCAGTATTTT. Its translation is CASSLVTCGSFTDTQYF.

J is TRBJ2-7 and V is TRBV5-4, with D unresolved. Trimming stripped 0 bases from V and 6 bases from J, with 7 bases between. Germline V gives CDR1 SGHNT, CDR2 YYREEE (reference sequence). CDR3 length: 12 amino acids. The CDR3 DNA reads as TGTGCCAGCAGCTTGGTTTCTGCCGAGCAGTACTTC. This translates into CASSLVSAEQYF.

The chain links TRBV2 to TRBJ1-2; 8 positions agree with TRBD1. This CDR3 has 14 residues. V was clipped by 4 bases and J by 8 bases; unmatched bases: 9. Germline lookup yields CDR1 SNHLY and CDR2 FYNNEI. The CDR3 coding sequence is TGTGCCAGCAGTGGGACCTGGACAGGGAACGGCTACACCTTC. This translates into CASSGTWTGNGYTF.

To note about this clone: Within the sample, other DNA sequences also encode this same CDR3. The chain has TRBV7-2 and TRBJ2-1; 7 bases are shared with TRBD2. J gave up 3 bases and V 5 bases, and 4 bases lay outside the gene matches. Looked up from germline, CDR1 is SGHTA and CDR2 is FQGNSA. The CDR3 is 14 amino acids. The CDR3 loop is CASSPRDYYNEQFF. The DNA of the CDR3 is TGTGCCAGCAGCCCCCGGGACTACTACAATGAGCAGTTCTTC.

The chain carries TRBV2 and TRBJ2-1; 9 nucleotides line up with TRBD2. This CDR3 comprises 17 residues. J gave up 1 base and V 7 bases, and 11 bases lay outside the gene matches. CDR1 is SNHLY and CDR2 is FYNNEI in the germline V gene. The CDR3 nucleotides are TGTGCCAGCACCCTCGGGGGGCTAGCGGGATCCTACAATGAGCAGTTCTTC. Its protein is CASTLGGLAGSYNEQFF.